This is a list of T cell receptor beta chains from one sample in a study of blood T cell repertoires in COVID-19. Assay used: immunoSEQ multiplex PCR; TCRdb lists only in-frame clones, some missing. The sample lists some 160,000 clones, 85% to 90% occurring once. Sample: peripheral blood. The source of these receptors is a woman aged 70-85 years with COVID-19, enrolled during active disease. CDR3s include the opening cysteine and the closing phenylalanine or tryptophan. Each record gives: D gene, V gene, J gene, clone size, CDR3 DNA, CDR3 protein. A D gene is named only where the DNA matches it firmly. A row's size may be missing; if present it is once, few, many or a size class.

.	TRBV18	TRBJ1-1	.	TGTGCCAGCTCAGGAGGGGCCGGGGCAGCTTTCTTT	CASSGGAGAAFF
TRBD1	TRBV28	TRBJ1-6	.	TGTGCCAGCAGTCCGACCCCTAGGGGACAGGGCTATAATTCACCCCTCCACTTT	CASSPTPRGQGYNSPLHF
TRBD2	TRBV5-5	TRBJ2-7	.	TGTGCCAGCAGCCTAGGGACTAGCGGGGACTCCTACGAGCAGTACTTC	CASSLGTSGDSYEQYF
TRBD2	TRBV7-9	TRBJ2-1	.	TGTGCCAGCAGCTCACCACCCCGACTAGCGGGAGCTGGGGATGAGCAGTTCTTC	CASSSPPRLAGAGDEQFF
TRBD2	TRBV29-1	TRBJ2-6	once	TGCAGCGTGACTAGCGGGGGGATCTCTGGGGCCAACGTCCTGACTTTC	CSVTSGGISGANVLTF
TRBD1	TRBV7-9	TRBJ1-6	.	TGTGCCAGCAGCTTAGGACAGGGATCACCCCTCCACTTT	CASSLGQGSPLHF
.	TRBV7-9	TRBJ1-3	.	TGTGCCAGCAGCTCCCTCCGGGGAAACACCATATATTTT	CASSSLRGNTIYF
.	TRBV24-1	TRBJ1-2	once	TGTGCCACCAGTGATTTAACTGGGGACAACCAATATGGCTACACCTTC	CATSDLTGDNQYGYTF
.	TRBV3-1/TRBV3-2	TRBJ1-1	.	TGTGCCAGCAGCCAAGTATCGGGGTACACTGAAGCTTTCTTT	CASSQVSGYTEAFF
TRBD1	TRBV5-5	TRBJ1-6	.	TGTGCCAGCAGCGGGACAGGGGCCAATTCACCCCTCCACTTT	CASSGTGANSPLHF
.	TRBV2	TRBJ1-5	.	TGTGCCAGCAGGCAGAGTAATAACAGGGAACGCAATCAGCCCCAGCATTTT	CASRQSNNRERNQPQHF
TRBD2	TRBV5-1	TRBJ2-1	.	TGCGCCAGCAGCTCCGGGCCCGGGGGGTCCAATGAGCAGTTCTTC	CASSSGPGGSNEQFF
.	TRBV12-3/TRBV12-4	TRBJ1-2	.	TGTGCCAACTCGTACGACAGCAACTATGGCTACACCTTC	CANSYDSNYGYTF
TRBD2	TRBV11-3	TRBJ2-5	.	TGTGCCAGCAGCTTAGAGGGACTAGCGGGGGGCCACAGCCAAGAGACCCAGTACTTC	CASSLEGLAGGHSQETQYF
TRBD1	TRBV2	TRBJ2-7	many	TGTGCCAGCAGCGGGGACAGGGGAAATGGCTACGAGCAGTACTTC	CASSGDRGNGYEQYF
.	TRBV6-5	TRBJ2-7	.	TGTGCCAGCAGTTCGACCGGGGGGCATTACTACGAGCAGTACTTC	CASSSTGGHYYEQYF
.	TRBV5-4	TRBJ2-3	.	TGTGCCAGCAGCTTCGACGGGTCGGGGACAGATACGCAGTATTTT	CASSFDGSGTDTQYF
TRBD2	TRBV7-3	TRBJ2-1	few	TGTGCCAGCAGCATGGGACTAGCGGACGTGAAGCAGTTCTTC	CASSMGLADVKQFF
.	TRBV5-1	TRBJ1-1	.	TGCGCCAGCAGTCCTGGCCTCGGGGCTTTCTTT	CASSPGLGAFF
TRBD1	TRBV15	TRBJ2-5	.	TGTGCCACCAGCAGAGCGACAGGGGCAACCCAGTACTTC	CATSRATGATQYF
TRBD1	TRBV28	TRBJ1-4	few	TGTGCCAGCAGTAGGGGGGACAGGCTAAATGAAAAACTGTTTTTT	CASSRGDRLNEKLFF
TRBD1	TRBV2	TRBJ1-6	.	TGTGCCAGCACCCGACAGGGTTCGAATTCACCCCTCCACTTT	CASTRQGSNSPLHF
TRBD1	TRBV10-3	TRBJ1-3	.	TGTGCCATCAGTGAGGGACAGGGAGTTCACTCTGGAAACACCATATATTTT	CAISEGQGVHSGNTIYF
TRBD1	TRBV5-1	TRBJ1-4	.	TGCGCCAGCAGCCCGGACCCCAGACAGGGAACTAATGAAAAACTGTTTTTT	CASSPDPRQGTNEKLFF
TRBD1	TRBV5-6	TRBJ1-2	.	TGTGCCAGCAGCTTCGGGACAGGGGGCGCCCACTATGGCTACACCTTC	CASSFGTGGAHYGYTF
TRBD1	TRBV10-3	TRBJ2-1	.	TGTGCCATCAGGGGGGACAGGGTGGGTAATGAGCAGTTCTTC	CAIRGDRVGNEQFF
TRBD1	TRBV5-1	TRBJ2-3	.	TGCGCCAGCAGCTTCACGACAGGGTCTAGCACAGATACGCAGTATTTT	CASSFTTGSSTDTQYF
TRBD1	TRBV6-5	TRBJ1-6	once	TGTGCCAGCAGTTCCTCGGACAGGGGGCATAGAGCCCTCCACTTT	CASSSSDRGHRALHF
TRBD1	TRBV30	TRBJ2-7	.	TGTGCCGGAATAGGGACAGGTCCTTACGAGCAGTACTTC	CAGIGTGPYEQYF
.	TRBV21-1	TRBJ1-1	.	TGTGCCAGCAGCAAAATACAAGGGGGCGTCACTGAAGCTTTCTTT	CASSKIQGGVTEAFF
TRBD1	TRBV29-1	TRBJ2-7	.	TGCAGCGTCAGGACAGGGGCCTACGAGCAGTACTTC	CSVRTGAYEQYF
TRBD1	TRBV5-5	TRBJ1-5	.	TGTGCCAGCAGCTTTGACAGGGGGCGTGAACAGCCCCAGCATTTT	CASSFDRGREQPQHF
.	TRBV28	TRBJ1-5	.	TGTGCCACCCTACGTGGCGCCGGGGATCAGCCCCAGCATTTT	CATLRGAGDQPQHF
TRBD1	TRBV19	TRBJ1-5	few	TGTGCCAGTAGGGGACAGGGTAATAGCAATCAGCCCCAGCATTTT	CASRGQGNSNQPQHF
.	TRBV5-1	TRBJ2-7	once	TGCGCCAGCAGCTCTTACAAAGGGGGTACCGGGTACGAGCAGTACTTC	CASSSYKGGTGYEQYF
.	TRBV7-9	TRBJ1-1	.	TGTGCCAGCAGCTTAGGACAGTCGTACACTGAAGCTTTCTTT	CASSLGQSYTEAFF
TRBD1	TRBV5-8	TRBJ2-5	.	TGTGCCAGCAGCCCGGGACAGGGATCGGAGGAGACCCAGTACTTC	CASSPGQGSEETQYF
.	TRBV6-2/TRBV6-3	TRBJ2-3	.	TGTGCCAGCAGTCGGGACTCCCTAAAGCACACAGATACGCAGTATTTT	CASSRDSLKHTDTQYF
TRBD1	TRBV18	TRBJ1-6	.	TGTGCCAGCTCACCTGTTTACGGACAGGGTAATTCACCCCTCCACTTT	CASSPVYGQGNSPLHF
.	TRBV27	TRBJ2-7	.	TGTGCCAGCAGTTTGGGGGGGCGGGCTTACGAGCAGTACTTC	CASSLGGRAYEQYF
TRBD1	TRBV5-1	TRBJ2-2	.	TGCGCCAGCAGTCCCCGGGACAGCACGTTGGAAGGGGAGCTGTTTTTT	CASSPRDSTLEGELFF
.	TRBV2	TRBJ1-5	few	TGTGCCAGCAGTGATTCCAGCGGTCAGCCCCAGCATTTT	CASSDSSGQPQHF
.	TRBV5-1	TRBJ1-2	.	TGCGCCAGCAGCTCGGACACTCCTAACTATGGCTACACCTTC	CASSSDTPNYGYTF
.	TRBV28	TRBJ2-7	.	TGTGCCAGCAGCTCCTCTATGTACGAGCAGTACTTC	CASSSSMYEQYF
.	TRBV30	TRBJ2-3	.	TGTGCCTGGGGGAGGGTAGGGGGCGAGTCGGATACGCAGTATTTT	CAWGRVGGESDTQYF
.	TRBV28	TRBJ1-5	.	TGTGCCAGCAGTACCAGGACAGGCAATCAGCCCCAGCATTTT	CASSTRTGNQPQHF
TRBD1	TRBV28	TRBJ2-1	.	TGTGCCAGCAGCGGACGGGACAGGGGGCCCTGGGATGAGCAGTTCTTC	CASSGRDRGPWDEQFF
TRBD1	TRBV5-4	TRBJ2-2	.	TGTGCCAGCAGCTCCCAGGGGGGACAGGGGGTGAGGGAGCTGTTTTTT	CASSSQGGQGVRELFF
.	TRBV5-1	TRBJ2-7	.	TGCGCCAGCCGTTCAGGTTCCACCTACGAGCAGTACTTC	CASRSGSTYEQYF
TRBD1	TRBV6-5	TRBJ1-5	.	TGTGCCAGCAGCTGGGACAGTAGCAATCAGCCCCAGCATTTT	CASSWDSSNQPQHF